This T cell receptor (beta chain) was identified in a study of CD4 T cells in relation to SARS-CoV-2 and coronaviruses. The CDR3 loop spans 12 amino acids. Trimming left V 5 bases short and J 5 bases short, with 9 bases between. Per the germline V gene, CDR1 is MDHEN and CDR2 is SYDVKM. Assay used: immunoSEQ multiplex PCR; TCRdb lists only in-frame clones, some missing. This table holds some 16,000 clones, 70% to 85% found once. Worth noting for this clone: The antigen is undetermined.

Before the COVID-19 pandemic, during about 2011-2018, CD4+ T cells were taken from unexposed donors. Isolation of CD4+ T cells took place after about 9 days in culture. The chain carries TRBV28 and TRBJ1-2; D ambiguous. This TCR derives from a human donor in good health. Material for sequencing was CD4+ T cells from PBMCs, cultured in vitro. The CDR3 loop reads CASSPVLYGYTF. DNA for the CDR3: TGTGCCAGCAGTCCAGTCTTATATGGCTACACCTTC.